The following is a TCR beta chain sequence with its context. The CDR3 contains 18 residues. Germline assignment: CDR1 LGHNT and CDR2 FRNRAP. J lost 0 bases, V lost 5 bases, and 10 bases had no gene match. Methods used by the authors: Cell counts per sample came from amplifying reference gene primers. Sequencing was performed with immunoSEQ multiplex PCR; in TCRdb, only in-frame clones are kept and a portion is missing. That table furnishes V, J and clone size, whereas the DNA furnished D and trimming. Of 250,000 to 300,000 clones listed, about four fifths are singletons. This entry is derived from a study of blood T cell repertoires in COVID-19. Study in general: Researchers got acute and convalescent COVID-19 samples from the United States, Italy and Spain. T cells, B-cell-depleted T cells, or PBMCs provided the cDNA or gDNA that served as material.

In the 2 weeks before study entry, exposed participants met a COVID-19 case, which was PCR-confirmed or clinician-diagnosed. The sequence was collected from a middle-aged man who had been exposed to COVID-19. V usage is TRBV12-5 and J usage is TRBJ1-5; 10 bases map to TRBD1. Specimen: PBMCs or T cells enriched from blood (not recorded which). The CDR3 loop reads CASGPGTGALYSNQPQHF. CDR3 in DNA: TGTGCTAGTGGTCCCGGGACAGGGGCCCTCTATAGCAATCAGCCCCAGCATTTT.